A single sample gave rise to the 4 T cell receptor beta chains below, sequenced in a study of PD-1 blockade in classical Hodgkin lymphoma. Time point described: newly diagnosed, previously untreated cHL patient sample. CD4+ T cells were purified from thawed PBMCs by magnetic negative selection. The method was immunoSEQ multiplex PCR; TCRdb's version includes in-frame clones alone and lacks a portion of them. The top ten hold around 0.25% of the sample, which has about 22,000 clones, about 88% seen once. Sequencing was performed on CD4+ T cells from blood. Receptors originate from a human donor with classical Hodgkin lymphoma.

The chain is built from TRBV7-9 and TRBJ1-5; 9 nucleotides agree with TRBD1. The CDR3 is made up of 16 amino acids. Unmatched junction bases numbered 11, after V lost 5 bases and J lost 6 bases. Germline lookup yields CDR1 SEHNR and CDR2 FQNEAQ (reference sequence). In DNA, the CDR3 is TGTGCCAGCAGCCCCTGGACAGGGGAGGAAAGTCAGCCCCAGCATTTT. Translation gives CASSPWTGEESQPQHF.

To note about this clone: At one of its ends the junction is not consistent with the germline gene, which may arise from a read error. Other DNA sequences of this sample code for an identical CDR3. The DNA of the CDR3 is TGCGCCAGTAGTATCCAGGGACAGGGGACTTACGAGCAGTACTTC. Protein sequence: CASSIQGQGTYEQYF. The chain couples TRBV19 to TRBJ2-7; the match to TRBD1 covers 10 bases. This CDR3 is 15 amino acids long. Germline V CDR1 and CDR2: LNHDA, SQIVND (reference sequence).

This clone was observed a handful of times. The chain is built from TRBV2 and TRBJ1-1; 8 bases fit TRBD1. Germline V gene data show CDR1 as SNHLY and CDR2 as FYNNEI. V was pared by 5 bases and J by 7 bases, with 6 bases of the junction left unmatched. This CDR3 is 13 amino acids long. The CDR3 nucleotides read TGTGCCAGCAGTCGGGACAGGAGAATTGAAGCTTTCTTT. Encoded protein: CASSRDRRIEAFF.

V and J are TRBV6-6 and TRBJ1-4; no reliable D call. Trimming removed 0 bases at V and 5 bases at J, with 7 bases between. This CDR3 has 14 residues. From germline, CDR1 is MNHNY and CDR2 SVGAGI (reference sequence). The CDR3 spells CASSYSPGNEKLFF. Written as DNA, the CDR3 is TGTGCCAGCAGTTACTCTCCGGGCAATGAAAAACTGTTTTTT.